This T cell receptor (beta chain) was profiled in a study of shared clonotypes between healthy human individuals. Naive CD8 cells, CD45RO-negative and positively selected for CCR7, excluded terminally differentiated effector memory CD45RA+ cells. This CDR3 has 15 amino acids. CDR1 and CDR2 from the germline V gene are PRHDT and FYEKMQ (reference sequence). The V gene lost 4 bases and the J gene lost 3 bases, with 14 bases spanning the gap. To note about this clone: Its antigen remains unknown.

TCRdb keeps only in-frame clones here, not all; method: immunoSEQ multiplex PCR. Here the sample spans some 2,000,000 clones, approximately 94% being singletons. Broader study findings: The donor pool, a small one, limited the genetic and exposure-history diversity represented.

The sample consisted of naive CD8+ T cells sorted from blood. The clonotype was recovered from a man aged 18 to 30 in good health. The rearrangement links TRBV13 to TRBJ2-3; D might be TRBD2 (5 bases). The CDR3 sequence is CASSSGEIGTDTQYF. The DNA of the CDR3 is TGTGCCAGCAGCTCCGGGGAGATTGGTACAGATACGCAGTATTTT.